This T cell receptor (beta chain) is drawn from a study of blood T cell repertoires in COVID-19. Study-level background: T cells, B-cell-depleted T cells, or PBMCs provided the cDNA or gDNA that served as material.

The length of the CDR3 is 17 residues. The V gene end was trimmed by 3 bases and the J gene end by 1 base; junction bases not matched to a gene: 8. CDR1 and CDR2 (germline): MDHEN, SYDVKM. Methods used by the authors: Reference gene primer amplification yielded estimated nucleated cell counts. The table came from immunoSEQ multiplex PCR; TCRdb's copy has only in-frame clones and leaves some out. V and J calls and clone size are those listed in that table; D and trimming were worked out from the DNA. The sample has 200,000 to 250,000 clones, 70% to 90% seen once. Followed longitudinally, the Seattle patients had been enrolled during active infection.

This receptor was identified in a man aged 50 to 59 with COVID-19, enrolled during active disease. The sequencing sample was made of peripheral blood. The gene calls are TRBV28 and TRBJ2-1, with 8 bases fitting TRBD2. The CDR3 DNA is TGTGCCAGCAGTTTCTACGGGGGGGCCGGGTCCTACAATGAGCAGTTCTTC. This translates into CASSFYGGAGSYNEQFF.